The 21 T cell receptor beta chains in this list originate from one sample, sequenced in a study of T cell responses to AZD1222 COVID-19 vaccine. Using immunoSEQ multiplex PCR, the repertoire was profiled, and TCRdb retains in-frame clones only, with some absent. The sample records 95,000 to 110,000 clones, 80% to 95% being singletons. The sequencing here drew on peripheral blood, taken 28 days after the second AZD1222 dose. These receptors came from an adult who received the AZD1222 COVID-19 vaccine.

This clone was found a few times. This chain links TRBV5-5 with TRBJ2-3; 8 bases are a match to TRBD2. The germline V gene has CDR1 SGHKS and CDR2 YYEKEE (reference sequence). Trimming took 4 bases from V and 1 from J; bases not matched to a gene: 5. The CDR3 covers 15 residues. The CDR3 DNA follows: TGTGCCAGCAGCCGCGGGGGGTTTGGCACAGATACGCAGTATTTT. Translating gives CASSRGGFGTDTQYF.

This chain uses TRBV27 with TRBJ1-5; D might be TRBD1 (5 bases). This CDR3 spans 13 amino acids. V was cut by 3 bases and J by 7 bases, with 10 bases left in between. Germline lookup yields CDR1 MNHEY and CDR2 SMNVEV (reference sequence). CDR3 sequence reads: CASSLFRDQPQHF. The CDR3 nucleotides are TGTGCCAGCAGTTTGTTCAGGGACCAGCCCCAGCATTTT.

A word on this clone: The same CDR3 arises from other DNA sequences in this sample as well. V usage is TRBV15 and J usage is TRBJ2-1; D not resolved. V was trimmed by 2 bases and J by 1 base, leaving 12 bases between them. There are 16 residues in the CDR3. Germline CDR1 is LNHNV and CDR2 is YYDKDF (reference sequence). CDR3 DNA sequence: TGTGCCACCAGCAGACAAGGCGTGGGGTCCTACAATGAGCAGTTCTTC. Protein product: CATSRQGVGSYNEQFF.

The chain's CDR3 is CASSVVEGDEQYF. The CDR3 coding sequence is TGTGCCAGCAGCGTAGTTGAGGGAGACGAGCAGTACTTC. This chain links TRBV9 with TRBJ2-7, with D possibly matching TRBD2 (5 bases). The CDR3 is 13 amino acids. CDR1 is SGDLS, CDR2 YYNGEE, per germline. Trimming cost V 0 bases and J 5 bases, with 9 bases left between them.

V is TRBV28 and J is TRBJ1-5, with TRBD1 matching 9 bases. The CDR3 consists of 16 residues. The junction had 8 bases not matched to a gene; V was cut back by 4 bases and J by 4 bases. Germline lookup yields CDR1 MDHEN and CDR2 SYDVKM. The CDR3 loop reads CASSSAGQGSNQPQHF. Here the CDR3 DNA reads TGTGCCAGCAGTTCCGCCGGACAGGGGAGTAATCAGCCCCAGCATTTT. Drawing the rest from reference TRBV28 and TRBJ1-5, the complete variable domain is DVKVTQSSRYLVKRTGEKVFLECVQDMDHENMFWYRQDPGLGLRLIYFSYDVKMKEKGDIPEGYSVSREKKERFSLILESASTNQTSMYLCASSSAGQGSNQPQHFGDGTRLSIL.

V usage is TRBV27 and J usage is TRBJ2-7, with 9 nucleotides matching TRBD1. Germline CDR1 is MNHEY and CDR2 is SMNVEV (reference sequence). This CDR3 is built from 13 residues. After removal of 6 bases from V and 4 bases from J, the junction contained 4 bases not matched to a gene. This chain's CDR3 is CASSPGQGYEQYF. CDR3 DNA sequence: TGTGCCAGCAGCCCCGGACAGGGGTACGAGCAGTACTTC.

The chain joins TRBV5-6 to TRBJ1-4; D is ambiguous. The CDR3 consists of 12 residues. The V end lost 4 bases, the J end lost 4 bases, and 5 bases lay between the germline ends. The V gene's germline CDR1 is SGHDT and CDR2 YYEEEE. CDR3 nucleotides: TGTGCCAGCAGCGGACTTAATGAAAAACTGTTTTTT. It yields the protein CASSGLNEKLFF.

The chain employs TRBV7-3 and TRBJ1-6, with D possibly matching TRBD1 (6 bases). CDR3 length: 15 amino acids. CDR1 and CDR2 (germline): SGHTA, FQGTGA. V lost 0 bases and J lost 9, with 12 bases in between. In DNA, the CDR3 is TGTGCCAGCAGCTTAACGGGGGCGGTTAGTTCACCCCTCCACTTT. This gives the protein CASSLTGAVSSPLHF.

CDR3 region: CASSDGGATGNTIYF. The CDR3 DNA is TGTGCCAGCAGTGACGGGGGGGCGACTGGAAACACCATATATTTT. V is TRBV6-1 and J is TRBJ1-3, with D perhaps TRBD1 (6 bases). The CDR3 runs to 15 residues. V shed 3 bases and J shed 2 bases, with 11 bases lying between them. Germline V gene sequence: CDR1 MNHNS, CDR2 SASEGT.

This chain joins TRBV15 and TRBJ1-2; weak D call: TRBD1 (6 bases). The V gene lost 4 bases and the J gene lost 8 bases, with 8 bases spanning the gap. The CDR3 is made up of 11 amino acids. Germline V gene data show CDR1 as LNHNV and CDR2 as YYDKDF (reference sequence). As DNA, the CDR3 is TGTGCCACCAGCAAGGGGGACGGCTACACCTTC. Translated: CATSKGDGYTF. The full variable domain, its missing parts supplied by reference TRBV15 and TRBJ1-2, is DAMVIQNPRYQVTQFGKPVTLSCSQTLNHNVMYWYQQKSSQAPKLLFHYYDKDFNNEADTPDNFQSRRPNTSFCFLDIRSPGLGDTAMYLCATSKGDGYTFGSGTRLTVV.

The V and J genes are TRBV5-1 and TRBJ1-5; 9 bases fit TRBD1. Germline-derived CDR1 and CDR2 are SGHRS and YFSETQ. With 4 bases clipped from V and 3 bases from J, the junction kept 5 bases outside the gene matches. The CDR3 runs to 15 residues. CDR3 protein: CASSPGTGLNQPQHF. CDR3 DNA sequence: TGCGCCAGCAGCCCCGGGACAGGGCTCAATCAGCCCCAGCATTTT.

The chain joins TRBV11-2 to TRBJ2-7; D is possibly TRBD1 or TRBD2 (5 bases each). V was trimmed by 4 bases and J by 0 bases, leaving 7 bases between them. CDR1 is SGHAT and CDR2 is FQNNGV in the germline V gene. This CDR3 comprises 13 residues. The CDR3 nucleotides are TGTGCCAGCAGCTGGGGGAGCTCCTACGAGCAGTACTTC. Amino acids: CASSWGSSYEQYF.

The CDR3 nucleotides are TGTGCCAGCAGCCAAAGACAGGCCTCCTACGAGCAGTACTTC. It yields the protein CASSQRQASYEQYF. The V call is TRBV3-1 (or the pseudogene TRBV3-2), the J call TRBJ2-7; tentative D call: TRBD1 (6 bases). Germline values: CDR1 LGHDT, CDR2 YNNKEL (reference sequence). The CDR3 sequence is 14 residues long. The ends were cut back, 2 bases at V and 0 bases at J, with 8 bases in the middle.

CDR3 residues: CASSFASGIAGELFF. The CDR3 bases are TGTGCCAGCAGCTTTGCTAGCGGGATTGCCGGGGAGCTGTTTTTT. The chain joins TRBV7-9 to TRBJ2-2, with 9 bases identical to TRBD2. V was clipped by 3 bases and J by 6 bases; unmatched bases: 5. CDR3 length: 15 amino acids. Germline V gene lookup returns CDR1 SEHNR and CDR2 FQNEAQ (reference sequence).

The CDR3 DNA reads TGTGCCAGCAGCCAAGACAGGGCCTATGGCTACACCTTC. This gives the protein CASSQDRAYGYTF. The chain recombines TRBV12-3 or TRBV12-4 with TRBJ1-2, with TRBD1 identical over 7 bases. This CDR3 is built from 13 residues. The J segment lost 4 bases and the V segment lost 6 bases, leaving 5 bases of the junction unmatched.

V gene TRBV28 combines with J gene TRBJ2-1, with 10 bases aligning to TRBD1. Germline V gene data show CDR1 as MDHEN and CDR2 as SYDVKM. V lost 4 bases and J lost 8; bases outside the gene matches: 8. The CDR3 sequence is 15 residues long. The CDR3 loop reads CASSSPGTGEHEQFF. The CDR3 DNA reads TGTGCCAGCAGTTCCCCCGGGACAGGGGAACATGAGCAGTTCTTC.

The chain joins TRBV14 to TRBJ2-1, with TRBD1 matching over 8 bases. V gave up 1 base and J gave up 12 bases; unmatched junction bases: 14. The CDR3 extends over 16 amino acids. CDR1 and CDR2 (germline): SGHDN, FVKESK. CDR3: CASSQVSGTGLTGQFF. The DNA for the CDR3 is TGTGCCAGCAGCCAAGTATCTGGGACAGGACTGACTGGGCAGTTCTTC.

This chain joins TRBV20-1 and TRBJ2-1; D is ambiguous. This CDR3 is 10 amino acids long. Per the germline V gene, CDR1 is DFQATT and CDR2 is SNEGSKA (reference sequence). With 5 bases removed from V and 8 bases from J, the gap between germline ends came to 7 bases. CDR3 protein: CSALGDEQFF. In DNA, the CDR3 is TGCAGTGCTCTTGGCGATGAGCAGTTCTTC.

The genes are TRBV7-9 and TRBJ2-1; 10 nucleotides agree with TRBD1. V trimming: 5 bases; J trimming: 8 bases; junction bases outside the gene matches: 6. This CDR3 is built from 14 residues. In germline, CDR1 is SEHNR, CDR2 FQNEAQ (reference sequence). The CDR3 reads CASSQGTGAHEQFF. CDR3 coding DNA: TGTGCCAGCAGCCAGGGGACAGGGGCCCATGAGCAGTTCTTC.

V and J are TRBV14 and TRBJ1-1; D might be TRBD1 (6 bases). Between the trimmed V and J ends, which lost 0 bases and 1 base, there was a span of 15 bases. The CDR3 extends over 17 amino acids. Germline CDR1 SGHDN, CDR2 FVKESK. This chain's CDR3 is CASSQELGGRSNTEAFF. CDR3 coding DNA: TGTGCCAGCAGCCAAGAATTAGGGGGAAGGTCGAACACTGAAGCTTTCTTT.

The V and J genes are TRBV28 and TRBJ1-5; TRBD1 agrees at 7 bases. V shed 5 bases, J shed 1 base, and the junction held 5 bases outside the gene matches. CDR1 and CDR2 (germline): MDHEN, SYDVKM. This CDR3 spans 15 amino acids. The CDR3 protein is CASSREQGSNQPQHF. The CDR3 bases are TGTGCCAGCAGTAGGGAACAGGGGAGCAATCAGCCCCAGCATTTT.